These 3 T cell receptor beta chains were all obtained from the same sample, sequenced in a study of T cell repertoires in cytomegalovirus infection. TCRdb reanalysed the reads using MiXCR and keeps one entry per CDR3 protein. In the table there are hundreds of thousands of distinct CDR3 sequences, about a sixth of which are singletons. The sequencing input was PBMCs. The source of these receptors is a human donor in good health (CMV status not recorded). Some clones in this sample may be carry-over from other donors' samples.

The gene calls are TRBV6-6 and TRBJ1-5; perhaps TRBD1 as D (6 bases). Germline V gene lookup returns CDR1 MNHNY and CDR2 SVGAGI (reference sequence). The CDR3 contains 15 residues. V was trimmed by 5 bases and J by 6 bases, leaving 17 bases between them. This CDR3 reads CASSELGGRGQPQHF. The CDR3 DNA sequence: TGTGCCAGCAGTGAACTCGGAGGCAGGGGTCAGCCCCAGCATTTT.

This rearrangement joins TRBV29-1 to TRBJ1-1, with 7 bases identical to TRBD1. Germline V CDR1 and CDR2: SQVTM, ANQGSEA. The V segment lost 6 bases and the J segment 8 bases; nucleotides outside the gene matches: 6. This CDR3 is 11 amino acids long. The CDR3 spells CSVNRDREAFF. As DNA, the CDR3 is TGCAGCGTAAACCGGGACAGAGAAGCTTTCTTT.

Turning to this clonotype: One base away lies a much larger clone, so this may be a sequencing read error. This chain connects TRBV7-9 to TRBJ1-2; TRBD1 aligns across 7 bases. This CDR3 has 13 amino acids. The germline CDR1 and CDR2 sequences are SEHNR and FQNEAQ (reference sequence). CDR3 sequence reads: CASSTRQGNGYAF. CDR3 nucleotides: TGTGCCAGCAGCACCAGACAGGGTAATGGCTACGCCTTC.